The present TCR beta chain was sequenced within a study of T cells expressing NK-cell markers (dated by TCRdb to 2019 to 2021). Broadly, across the study: Three sorted T-cell subsets (CD3+CD56+NKG2C+, CD3+CD56+NKG2C- and CD3+CD56-NKG2C+) from eight donors had their TCR beta-chain repertoires profiled. Seven of the eight sequenced donors were HCMV-seropositive and one was HCMV-seronegative. Sequencing of the libraries produced 2 x 150 bp reads on Illumina HiSeq 2000/2500, MiSeq or NextSeq. Randomly selected healthy volunteers, three men and five women, were used as the eight sequenced donors. Points the paper makes about the study in general: It remained unclear whether the expanded NKG2C-expressing T cell clones were specific for HCMV antigens. Those dominant clonotypes were again the most abundant among CD3+CD56-NKG2C+ cells in four donors, at about 25-60.1%. In five to seven donors, the dominant CD3+CD56+NKG2C+ clonotypes were found to rank among the top 10 CD8+ clonotypes and to make up roughly 1.0-7.5% of CD8+ T cells.

The sample was run on an Illumina HiSeq 2000. TCR beta cDNA libraries were prepared using 5'RACE template switching, which introduced a universal primer site and unique molecular identifiers. Priming for cDNA synthesis came from the TCR beta constant segment, and two successive PCR amplification steps followed. The study's processing was this. MIGEC handled demultiplexing of the reads and grouping by UMI, while MiTCR was used to assemble and quantify clonotypes. To remove erroneous sequences, TCR cDNA sequences were retained only when supported by two or more reads. The tcR package was used for downstream repertoire analysis, with clonotypes matched between fractions based on CDR3 nucleotide sequence plus V segment. VDJmatch was used to annotate antigen specificity against VDJdb, with one amino acid substitution in CDR3 allowed. The reads underwent TCRdb reprocessing, giving one record for each CDR3 protein sequence and no DNA. These V and J calls derive from TCRdb rather than the authors' analysis. The sample's table lists a count of 200,000 to 300,000 distinct CDR3 sequences. The ten largest clones represent around 0.4% of the sample.

To determine HCMV serostatus, a commercial ELISA kit was used to detect HCMV-specific IgG in serum. Ficoll density gradient centrifugation was used to isolate peripheral blood mononuclear cells from blood. Note on this clonotype: Its antigen remains unidentified.

The sequence came from a young man in good health. Donor details come from another sample of the same person, matched by shared clones. The sequenced sample consisted of blood T cells: a sorted CD56 or NKG2C T cell subset, CD4+ or CD8+ T cells, or bulk PBMC T cells (not recorded which).

CDR3 reads: CASGRGLADTQYF. The receptor chain draws on TRBV9 and TRBJ2-3; the D gene TCRdb calls, TRBD1, cannot be checked with no DNA. Reading the germline V gene gives CDR1 SGDLS and CDR2 YYNGEE. The CDR3 goes from the cysteine to the phenylalanine over 13 residues. DNA for this receptor is not on file. With the rest looked up from the reference TRBV9 and TRBJ2-3 genes rather than sequenced, the full variable domain is DSGVTQTPKHLITATGQRVTLRCSPRSGDLSVYWYQQSLDQGLQFLIQYYNGEERAKGNILERFSAQQFPDLHSELNLSSLELGDSALYFCASGRGLADTQYFGPGTRLTVL.